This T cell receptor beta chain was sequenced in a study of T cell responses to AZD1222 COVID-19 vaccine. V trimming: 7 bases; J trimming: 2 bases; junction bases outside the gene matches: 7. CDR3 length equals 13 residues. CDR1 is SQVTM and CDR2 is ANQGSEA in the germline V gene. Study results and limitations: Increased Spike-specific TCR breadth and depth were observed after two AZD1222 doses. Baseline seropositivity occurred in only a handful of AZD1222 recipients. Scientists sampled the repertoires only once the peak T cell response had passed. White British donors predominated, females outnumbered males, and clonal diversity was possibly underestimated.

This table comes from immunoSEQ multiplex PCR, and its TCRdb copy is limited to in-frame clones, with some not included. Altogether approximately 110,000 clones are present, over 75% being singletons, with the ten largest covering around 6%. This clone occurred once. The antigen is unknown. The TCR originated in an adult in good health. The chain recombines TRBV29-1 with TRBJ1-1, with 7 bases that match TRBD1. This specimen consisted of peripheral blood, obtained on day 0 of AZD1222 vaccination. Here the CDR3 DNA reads TGCAGCGGGAGGGCAGGGGGTAACACTGAAGCTTTCTTT. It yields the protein CSGRAGGNTEAFF.